One sample yielded the 8 T cell receptor beta chains listed below, sequenced in a study of cytomegalovirus exposure and HLA in healthy donors. Assay used: immunoSEQ multiplex PCR; TCRdb lists only in-frame clones, some missing. Among 150,000 to 200,000 clones listed, approximately 86% were seen once. Sequencing was performed on PBMCs. The receptors were gathered from a woman under 30 in good health and CMV-seronegative.

This clone was seen once. The chain carries TRBV29-1 and TRBJ1-4; 8 bases align to TRBD1. The junction had 9 bases not matched to a gene; V was cut back by 4 bases and J by 5 bases. The germline V gene encodes CDR1 SQVTM and CDR2 ANQGSEA. The CDR3 has 15 amino acids. For the CDR3, the DNA is TGCAGCGTTGTTATCGTAGGACAGGGCAATGAAAAACTGTTTTTT. It encodes CSVVIVGQGNEKLFF.

The chain is built from TRBV10-3 and TRBJ2-1; perhaps TRBD1 as D (5 bases). Germline values: CDR1 ENHRY, CDR2 SYGVKD. V lost 0 bases to trimming and J lost 3 bases, with 12 bases between them. The CDR3 is 16 residues long. The CDR3 loop is CAISESQGGFYNEQFF. Written as DNA, the CDR3 is TGTGCCATCAGTGAGTCGCAGGGTGGCTTCTACAATGAGCAGTTCTTC.

The gene calls are TRBV6-5 and TRBJ1-1, with TRBD1 matching 7 bases. The germline V gene encodes CDR1 MNHEY and CDR2 SVGAGI. CDR3 length: 14 residues. Unmatched junction bases numbered 9, after V lost 6 bases and J lost 5 bases. The CDR3 is CASRLTGWRTEAFF. The CDR3 DNA reads as TGTGCCAGCAGATTGACAGGGTGGCGGACTGAAGCTTTCTTT.

The rearrangement uses TRBV29-1 and TRBJ2-3; 11 bases align to TRBD2. CDR1 is SQVTM and CDR2 is ANQGSEA in the germline V gene. The ends lost 7 bases at V and 2 bases at J; junction bases unmatched: 2. The CDR3 contains 13 residues. CDR3 amino acids: CSEGLAVTDTQYF. The CDR3 DNA reads TGCAGCGAGGGACTAGCGGTCACAGATACGCAGTATTTT.

The gene calls are TRBV30 and TRBJ1-5; TRBD1 agrees at 9 bases. CDR1 is GTSNPN, CDR2 SVGIG, per germline (reference sequence). The CDR3 spans 12 residues. V shed 5 bases, J shed 4 bases, and the junction held 0 bases outside the gene matches. DNA of the CDR3: TGTGCCTGGGGACAGGGGAATCAGCCCCAGCATTTT. Protein: CAWGQGNQPQHF.

Note on this clone: Other nucleotide sequences from this sample produce the same CDR3. The chain links TRBV7-9 to TRBJ2-5; D remains ambiguous. V lost 1 base and J 2 bases, leaving 8 bases between the germline ends. The CDR3 is 14 amino acids. Germline V gene lookup returns CDR1 SEHNR and CDR2 FQNEAQ (reference sequence). Here the CDR3 DNA reads TGTGCCAGCAGCTTAGGAGGCCCACAAGAGACCCAGTACTTC. This encodes CASSLGGPQETQYF.

The chain links TRBV4-3 to TRBJ2-5, with TRBD1 as a possible D gene (6 bases). Germline V lookup: CDR1 LGHNA, CDR2 YSLEER. There are 16 residues in the CDR3. The V and J ends lost 5 bases and 2 bases respectively, with 18 bases between them. CDR3 coding DNA: TGCGCCAGCAGCGCACAGTTGCAACAGGGACAAGAGACCCAGTACTTC. It specifies CASSAQLQQGQETQYF.

A single count supports this clone. V and J are TRBV12-5 and TRBJ1-4, with D maybe TRBD1 (5 bases). Trimming took off 0 bases at V and 7 bases at J, with 12 bases between the two ends. This CDR3 is 15 amino acids long. Per germline, CDR1 LGHNT and CDR2 FRNRAP. The CDR3 nucleotides read TGTGCTAGTGGTTTGGTAAGGGGTGTTATTGAAAAACTGTTTTTT. This gives the protein CASGLVRGVIEKLFF.